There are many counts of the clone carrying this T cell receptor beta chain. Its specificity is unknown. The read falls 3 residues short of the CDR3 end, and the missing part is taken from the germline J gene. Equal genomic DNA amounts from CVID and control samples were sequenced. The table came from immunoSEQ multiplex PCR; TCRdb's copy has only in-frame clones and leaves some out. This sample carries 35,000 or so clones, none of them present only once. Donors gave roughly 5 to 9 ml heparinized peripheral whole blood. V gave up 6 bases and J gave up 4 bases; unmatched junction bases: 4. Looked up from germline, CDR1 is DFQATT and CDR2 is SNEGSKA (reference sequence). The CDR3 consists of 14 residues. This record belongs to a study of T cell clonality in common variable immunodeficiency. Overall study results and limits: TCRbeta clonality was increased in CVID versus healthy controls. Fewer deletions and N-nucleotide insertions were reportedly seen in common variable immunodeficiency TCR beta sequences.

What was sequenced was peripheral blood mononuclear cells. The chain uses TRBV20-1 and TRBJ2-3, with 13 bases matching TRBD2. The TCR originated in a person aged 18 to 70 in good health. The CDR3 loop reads CSARTSGRSDTQYF. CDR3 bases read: TGCAGTGCAAGGACTAGCGGGAGATCAGATACG.